Listed below are T cell receptor beta chains from one sample, sequenced in a study of breast tumors, draining lymph nodes, adjacent tissues. TCRdb itself ran the multiplex PCR reads through MiXCR, one entry per CDR3 protein. Of 80,000 to 130,000 distinct CDR3 sequences listed, 21% are singletons. Sequenced sample: axillary lymph node tissue. The receptors originated from a female donor with breast cancer. Some clones in this sample may be carry-over from other donors' samples. The CDR3 runs from the conserved cysteine through the conserved F or W. The order of the fields is clone size, V gene, CDR3 protein. Where a row states a size, it is once, few, many or the class of an expanded clone; other rows omit it.

clone size: many; V gene: TRBV29-1; CDR3 protein: CSVEGIGSYNEQFF
clone size: many; V gene: TRBV6-6; CDR3 protein: CASIAGGGEQFF
clone size: many; V gene: TRBV10-2; CDR3 protein: CASSESNYEQYF
clone size: many; V gene: TRBV19; CDR3 protein: CASNLGGTETQYF
clone size: many; V gene: TRBV28; CDR3 protein: CASSRLADLWEQYF
clone size: many; V gene: TRBV5-1; CDR3 protein: CASSLAGTDGYTF
clone size: many; V gene: TRBV7-7; CDR3 protein: CASSLPGSETQYF
clone size: many; V gene: TRBV5-1; CDR3 protein: CASSLSGHPGQAPYGYTF
clone size: -; V gene: TRBV6-1; CDR3 protein: CASRLQGTKNIQYF
clone size: many; V gene: TRBV5-5; CDR3 protein: CASSLEQGISGYTF
clone size: few; V gene: TRBV28; CDR3 protein: CASSLWGGRGRSDTQYF
clone size: many; V gene: TRBV5-4; CDR3 protein: CASSSPRDRVTEQYF
clone size: -; V gene: TRBV5-1; CDR3 protein: CASSLDSGNQPQHF
clone size: many; V gene: TRBV7-8; CDR3 protein: CASSLEFQLAGGQIYNEQFF
clone size: -; V gene: TRBV7-9; CDR3 protein: CASSLVGGVGANVLTF
clone size: many; V gene: TRBV7-9; CDR3 protein: CASSRLAGVGEQFF
clone size: few; V gene: TRBV20-1; CDR3 protein: CSARNPGVGHGEKLFF
clone size: many; V gene: TRBV7-9; CDR3 protein: CASSLDPKFLHF
clone size: many; V gene: TRBV29-1; CDR3 protein: CSVSEDFGEQYF
clone size: -; V gene: TRBV30; CDR3 protein: CAWTSGSANTGELFF
clone size: many; V gene: TRBV7-9; CDR3 protein: CASSPPLGTELDSSYEQYF